A single TCR beta chain is shown here with its context. Genomic DNA, the template, was used for profiling of the TCR beta VDJ and CDR3. TCRdb processed the reads anew with MiXCR; each CDR3 protein has one entry. The table shows fewer than 200,000 distinct CDR3 sequences, with 71% occurring only once. This sample was included in a study of CD8+CD57+ T cells in acquired aplastic anemia. Patients picked for sequencing had shown CD8+CD57+ cell expansion detected by flow cytometry. The CDR3 extends over 14 amino acids. Unmatched junction bases numbered 4, after V lost 6 bases and J lost 1 base. CDR1 and CDR2 (germline): SNHLY, FYNNEI.

Specimen: sorted CD4+, CD8+, or CD8+CD57+ T cells (not recorded which) from PBMCs. The origin of this receptor is a human donor with aplastic anemia. The V gene is TRBV2, the J gene TRBJ2-7; 9 nucleotides match TRBD1. The CDR3 region is CASRRGTGSYEQYF. DNA of the CDR3: TGTGCCAGCAGAAGAGGGACAGGGTCCTACGAGCAGTACTTC.